This T cell receptor (beta chain) was found in a study of sequential checkpoint blockade in melanoma. Study as a whole: Arm A got nivolumab then ipilimumab; arm B the reverse, 1:1.

Germline loops: CDR1 MGHRA, CDR2 YSYEKL. V was pared by 0 bases and J by 9 bases, with 12 bases between. CDR3 length: 14 amino acids. Treatment given: randomized to nivolumab then ipilimumab (arm A) or the reverse (arm B). No patient had prior DNA-damaging chemotherapy. Live CD3+CD8+ CD19− CD56− cells were sorted from PBMCs. Libraries were prepared by immunoSEQ multiplex PCR; TCRdb keeps only in-frame clonotypes and omits some of them. The repertoire holds approximately 11,000 clones, with around 73% as singletons. The specimen was CD8+ T cells sorted from blood (inferred from file names), collected from a patient given nivolumab and ipilimumab in sequence. This chain links TRBV4-1 with TRBJ2-1, with TRBD1 as a possible D gene (5 bases). The source is a human donor with melanoma. The CDR3 nucleotides are TGCGCCAGCAGCCAAGAGACACGAAGGGGTGAGCAGTTCTTC. It codes for CASSQETRRGEQFF.